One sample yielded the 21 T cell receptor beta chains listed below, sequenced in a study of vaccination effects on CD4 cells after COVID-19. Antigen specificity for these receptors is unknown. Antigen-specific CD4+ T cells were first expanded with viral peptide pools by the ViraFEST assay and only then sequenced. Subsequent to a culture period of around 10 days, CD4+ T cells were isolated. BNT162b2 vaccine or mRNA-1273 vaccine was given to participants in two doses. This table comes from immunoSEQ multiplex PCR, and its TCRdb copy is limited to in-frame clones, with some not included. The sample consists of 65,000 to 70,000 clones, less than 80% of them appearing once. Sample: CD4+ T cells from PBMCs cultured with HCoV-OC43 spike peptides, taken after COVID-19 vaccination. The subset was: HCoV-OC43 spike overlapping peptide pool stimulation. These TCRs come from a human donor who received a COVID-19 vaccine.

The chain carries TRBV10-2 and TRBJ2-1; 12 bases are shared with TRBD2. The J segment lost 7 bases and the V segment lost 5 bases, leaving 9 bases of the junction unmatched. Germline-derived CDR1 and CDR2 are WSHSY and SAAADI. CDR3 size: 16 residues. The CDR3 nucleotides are TGCGCCAGCAGTCCCCTAGCGGGGGGGCCTAAAAATGAGCAGTTCTTC. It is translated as CASSPLAGGPKNEQFF.

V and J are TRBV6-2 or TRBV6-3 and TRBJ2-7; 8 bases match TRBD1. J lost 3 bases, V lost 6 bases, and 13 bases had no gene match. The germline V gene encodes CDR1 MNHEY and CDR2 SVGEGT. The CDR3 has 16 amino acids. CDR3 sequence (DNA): TGTGCCAGCAGCGCCGGGACAGGCGCTATCAACTACGAGCAGTACGTC. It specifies CASSAGTGAINYEQYV.

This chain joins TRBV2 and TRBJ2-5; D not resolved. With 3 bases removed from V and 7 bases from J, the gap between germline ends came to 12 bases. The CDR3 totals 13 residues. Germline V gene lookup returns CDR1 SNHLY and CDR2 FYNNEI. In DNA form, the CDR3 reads TGTGCCAGCAGTGACATTTTCGGTGGGACCCAGTACTTC. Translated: CASSDIFGGTQYF.

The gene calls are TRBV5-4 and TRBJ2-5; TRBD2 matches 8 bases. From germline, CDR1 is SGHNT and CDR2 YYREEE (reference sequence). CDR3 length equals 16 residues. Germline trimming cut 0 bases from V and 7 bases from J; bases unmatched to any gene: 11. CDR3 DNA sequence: TGTGCCAGCAGCTTGGCCGGGGGGGGCCCCTGGGGGACCCAGTACTTC. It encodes CASSLAGGGPWGTQYF.

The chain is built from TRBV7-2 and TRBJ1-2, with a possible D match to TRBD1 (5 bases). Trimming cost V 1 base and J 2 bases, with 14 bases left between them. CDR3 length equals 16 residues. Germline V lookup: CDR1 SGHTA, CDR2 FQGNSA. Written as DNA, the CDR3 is TGTGCCAGCAGCTTAGGAGGGTCGTCAGGGAACTATGGCTACACCTTC. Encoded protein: CASSLGGSSGNYGYTF.

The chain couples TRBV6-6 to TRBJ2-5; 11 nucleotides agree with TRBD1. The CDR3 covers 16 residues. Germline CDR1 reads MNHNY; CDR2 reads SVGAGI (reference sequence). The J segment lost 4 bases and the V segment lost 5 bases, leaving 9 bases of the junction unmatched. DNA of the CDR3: TGTGCCAGCAGTACACGATCCGGGACAGGGGGAGAGACCCAGTACTTC. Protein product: CASSTRSGTGGETQYF.

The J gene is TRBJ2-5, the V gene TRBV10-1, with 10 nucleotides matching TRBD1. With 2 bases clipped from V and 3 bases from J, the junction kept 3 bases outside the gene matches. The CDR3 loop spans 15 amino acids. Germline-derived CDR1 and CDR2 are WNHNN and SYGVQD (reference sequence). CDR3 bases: TGCGCCAGCAGTGAGGTCGGGACAGGGGAAGAGACCCAGTACTTC. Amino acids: CASSEVGTGEETQYF.

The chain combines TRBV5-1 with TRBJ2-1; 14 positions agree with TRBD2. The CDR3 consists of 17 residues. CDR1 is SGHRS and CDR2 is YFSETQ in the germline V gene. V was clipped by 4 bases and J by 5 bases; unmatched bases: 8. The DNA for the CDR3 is TGCGCCAGCAGCAGGACTAGCGGGGGGATGCCCAACAATGAGCAGTTCTTC. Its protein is CASSRTSGGMPNNEQFF. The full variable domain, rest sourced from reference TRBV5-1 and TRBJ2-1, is KAGVTQTPRYLIKTRGQQVTLSCSPISGHRSVSWYQQTPGQGLQFLFEYFSETQRNKGNFPGRFSGRQFSNSRSEMNVSTLELGDSALYLCASSRTSGGMPNNEQFFGPGTRLTVL.

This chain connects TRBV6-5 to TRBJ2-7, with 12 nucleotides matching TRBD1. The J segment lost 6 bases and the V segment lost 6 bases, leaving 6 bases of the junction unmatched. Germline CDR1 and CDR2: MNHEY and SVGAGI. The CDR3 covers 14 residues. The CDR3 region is CASRSGTGGFEQYV. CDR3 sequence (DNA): TGTGCCAGCAGGTCCGGGACAGGGGGCTTCGAGCAGTACGTC.

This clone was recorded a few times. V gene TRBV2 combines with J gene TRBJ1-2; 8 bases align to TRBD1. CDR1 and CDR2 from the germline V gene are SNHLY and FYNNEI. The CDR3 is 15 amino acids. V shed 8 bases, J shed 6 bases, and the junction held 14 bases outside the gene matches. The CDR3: CASLSSRGLFDGYTF. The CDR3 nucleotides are TGTGCCAGCCTGTCCTCCAGGGGGCTGTTTGATGGCTACACCTTC.

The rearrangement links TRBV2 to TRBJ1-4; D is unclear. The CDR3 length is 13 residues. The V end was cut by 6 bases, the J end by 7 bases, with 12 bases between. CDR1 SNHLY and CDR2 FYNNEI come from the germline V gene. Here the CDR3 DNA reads TGTGCCAGCAGGTCCCAGGCCGGTGAAAAACTGTTTTTT. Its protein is CASRSQAGEKLFF. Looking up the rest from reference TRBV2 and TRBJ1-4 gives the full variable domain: EPEVTQTPSHQVTQMGQEVILRCVPISNHLYFYWYRQILGQKVEFLVSFYNNEISEKSEIFDDQFSVERPDGSNFTLKIRSTKLEDSAMYFCASRSQAGEKLFFGSGTQLSVL.

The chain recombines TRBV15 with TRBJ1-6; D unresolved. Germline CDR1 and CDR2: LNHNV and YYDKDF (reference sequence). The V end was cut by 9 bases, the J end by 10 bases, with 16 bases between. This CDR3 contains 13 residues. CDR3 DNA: TGTGCCACTACCGGGCAGAGCGGCTCACCCCTCCACTTT. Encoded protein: CATTGQSGSPLHF. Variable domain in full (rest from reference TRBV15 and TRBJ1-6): DAMVIQNPRYQVTQFGKPVTLSCSQTLNHNVMYWYQQKSSQAPKLLFHYYDKDFNNEADTPDNFQSRRPNTSFCFLDIRSPGLGDTAMYLCATTGQSGSPLHFGNGTRLTVT.

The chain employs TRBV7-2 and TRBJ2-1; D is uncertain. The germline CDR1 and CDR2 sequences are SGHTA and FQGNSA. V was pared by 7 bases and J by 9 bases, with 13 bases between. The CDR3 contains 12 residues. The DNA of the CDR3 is TGTGCCAGCACGGTAGGGTGGGGTGAGCAGTTCTTC. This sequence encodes CASTVGWGEQFF.

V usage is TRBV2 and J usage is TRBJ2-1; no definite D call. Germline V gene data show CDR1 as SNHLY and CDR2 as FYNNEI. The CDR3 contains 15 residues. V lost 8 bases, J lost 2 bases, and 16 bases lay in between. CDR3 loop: CASVLRREPYNEQFF. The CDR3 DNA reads TGTGCCAGCGTTCTCCGGAGAGAACCCTACAATGAGCAGTTCTTC.

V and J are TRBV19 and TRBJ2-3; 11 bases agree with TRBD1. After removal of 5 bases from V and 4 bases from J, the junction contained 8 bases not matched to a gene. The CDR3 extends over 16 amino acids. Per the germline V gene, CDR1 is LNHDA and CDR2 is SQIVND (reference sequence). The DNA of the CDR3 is TGTGCCAGTAGTTCCCGGACAGGGGGCGACGCAGATACGCAGTATTTT. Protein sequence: CASSSRTGGDADTQYF.

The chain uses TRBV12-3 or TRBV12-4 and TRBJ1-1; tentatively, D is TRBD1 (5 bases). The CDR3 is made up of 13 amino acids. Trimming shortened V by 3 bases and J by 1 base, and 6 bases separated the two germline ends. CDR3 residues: CASSFDRNTEAFF. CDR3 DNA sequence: TGTGCCAGCAGTTTCGACAGGAACACTGAAGCTTTCTTT.

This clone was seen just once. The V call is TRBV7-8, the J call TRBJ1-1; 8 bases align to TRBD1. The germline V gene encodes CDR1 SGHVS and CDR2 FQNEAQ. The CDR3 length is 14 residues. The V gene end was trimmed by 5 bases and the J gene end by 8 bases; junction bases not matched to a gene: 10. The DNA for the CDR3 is TGTGCCAGCAGCCTACCAACCGGACAGGGAGAAGCTTTCTTT. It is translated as CASSLPTGQGEAFF. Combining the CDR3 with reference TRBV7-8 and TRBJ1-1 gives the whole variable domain GAGVSQSPRYKVAKRGQDVALRCDPISGHVSLFWYQQALGQGPEFLTYFQNEAQLDKSGLPSDRFFAERPEGSVSTLKIQRTQQEDSAVYLCASSLPTGQGEAFFGQGTRLTVV.

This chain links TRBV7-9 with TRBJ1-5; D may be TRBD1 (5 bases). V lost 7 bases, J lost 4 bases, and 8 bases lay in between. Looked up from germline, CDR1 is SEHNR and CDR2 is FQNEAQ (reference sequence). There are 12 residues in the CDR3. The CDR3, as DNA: TGTGCCAGCACTTCAGGGAATCAGCCCCAGCATTTT. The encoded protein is CASTSGNQPQHF.

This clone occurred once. The CDR3 reads CATSGSRQSNDQPQHF. CDR3 DNA: TGTGCCACCAGCGGATCTAGACAGTCAAATGATCAGCCCCAGCATTTT. The rearrangement joins TRBV15 to TRBJ1-5, with D perhaps matching TRBD1 (5 bases). Trimming stripped 5 bases from V and 5 bases from J, with 19 bases between. Germline V CDR1 and CDR2: LNHNV, YYDKDF (reference sequence). This CDR3 spans 16 amino acids. Based on the CDR3 plus reference TRBV15 and TRBJ1-5, the full variable domain is DAMVIQNPRYQVTQFGKPVTLSCSQTLNHNVMYWYQQKSSQAPKLLFHYYDKDFNNEADTPDNFQSRRPNTSFCFLDIRSPGLGDTAMYLCATSGSRQSNDQPQHFGDGTRLSIL.

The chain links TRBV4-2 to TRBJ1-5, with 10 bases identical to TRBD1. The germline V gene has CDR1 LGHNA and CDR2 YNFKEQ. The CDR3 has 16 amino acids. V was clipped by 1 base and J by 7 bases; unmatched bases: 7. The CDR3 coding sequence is TGTGCCAGCAGCCAAGCTCCGGGACAGGGGTTGCAGCCCCAGCATTTT. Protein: CASSQAPGQGLQPQHF.

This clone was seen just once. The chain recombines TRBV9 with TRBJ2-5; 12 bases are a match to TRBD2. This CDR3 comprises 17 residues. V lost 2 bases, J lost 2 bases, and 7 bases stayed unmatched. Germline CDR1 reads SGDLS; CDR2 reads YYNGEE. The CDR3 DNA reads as TGTGCCAGCAGCGTGTCCCTAGCGGGGGGGCCTCAAGAGACCCAGTACTTC. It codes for CASSVSLAGGPQETQYF.